The 8 T cell receptor beta chains below were found in one sample sequenced in a study of T cells in Graves' hyperthyroidism and ophthalmopathy. RNA transcripts gave rise to amplified TCR beta CDR3 regions. A set of HTBI primers served as the primers for a first-round RT-PCR of the TCR CDR3. TCRdb passed the multiplex PCR reads through MiXCR, listing each CDR3 protein once. The repertoire holds 500,000 to 650,000 distinct CDR3 sequences, with 15% to 20% as singletons. What was sequenced was blood. Every receptor here comes from a woman in her late teens or twenties with Graves' ophthalmopathy.

This clonotype has at least ten counts. The V and J genes are TRBV6-1 and TRBJ2-1; D possibly uses TRBD1 or TRBD2 (5 bases each). Germline V gene lookup returns CDR1 MNHNS and CDR2 SASEGT. Trimming took 3 bases from V and 0 from J, leaving 12 bases between them. The length of the CDR3 is 16 residues. CDR3 bases: TGTGCCAGCAGTGAGGGTTGGGGGACCTCCTACAATGAGCAGTTCTTC. This sequence encodes CASSEGWGTSYNEQFF.

Only a few counts were recorded for this clonotype. The chain joins TRBV4-2 to TRBJ2-7; unclear D gene. CDR3 length equals 14 residues. Germline V gene lookup returns CDR1 LGHNA and CDR2 YNFKEQ. V lost 0 bases to trimming and J lost 3 bases, with 9 bases between them. DNA for the CDR3: TGTGCCAGCAGCCAAGAGAGGAAAGGCTACGAGCAGTACTTC. Its translation: CASSQERKGYEQYF.

The table lists this clonotype with a few counts. CDR3 nucleotides: TGTGCCAGCAGTGCACAGACGGGTAACACCGGGGAGCTGTTTTTT. Translation: CASSAQTGNTGELFF. The chain has TRBV6-4 and TRBJ2-2; D call uncertain. V gave up 4 bases and J gave up 2 bases, with 11 bases separating them. CDR1 is MRHNA and CDR2 is SNTAGT in the germline V gene. The length of the CDR3 is 15 residues.

This clonotype was observed a handful of times. The CDR3 loop is CSARDGGTGGGTEAFF. In nucleotides, the CDR3 is TGCAGTGCTAGAGATGGGGGGACAGGGGGTGGTACTGAAGCTTTCTTT. This sequence joins TRBV20-1 and TRBJ1-1; the match to TRBD1 covers 11 bases. This CDR3 spans 16 amino acids. Trimming removed 0 bases from V and 5 bases from J; junction bases left unmatched: 8. Per the germline V gene, CDR1 is DFQATT and CDR2 is SNEGSKA (reference sequence).

This clonotype was counted a few times. This rearrangement joins TRBV6-5 to TRBJ2-1, with D possibly matching TRBD1 (5 bases). This CDR3 has 18 residues. Trimming removed 0 bases at V and 4 bases at J, with 19 bases between. Germline-derived CDR1 and CDR2 are MNHEY and SVGAGI. The CDR3 bases are TGTGCCAGCAGTTACTCAGTCCCCGTAAGGGGCCGTTACAATGAGCAGTTCTTC. Its protein product is CASSYSVPVRGRYNEQFF.

The V call is TRBV12-3 or TRBV12-4, the J call TRBJ1-2, with D uncertain. Trimming left V 1 base short and J 7 bases short, with 7 bases between. The CDR3 loop spans 12 amino acids. The CDR3 region has the DNA TGTGCCAGCAGTTTAGACGTGGTTGGCTACACCTTC. Translation: CASSLDVVGYTF.

In its sample, this clonotype was seen many times. The chain links TRBV29-1 to TRBJ2-1; D not certain. V was pared by 1 base and J by 5 bases, with 3 bases between. This CDR3 is 11 amino acids long. Per germline, CDR1 SQVTM and CDR2 ANQGSEA. The CDR3 sequence: CSVEANNEQFF. The CDR3 DNA reads as TGCAGCGTTGAAGCTAACAATGAGCAGTTCTTC.

The V and J genes are TRBV29-1 and TRBJ1-1; 9 bases fit TRBD1. Germline V gives CDR1 SQVTM, CDR2 ANQGSEA. Trimming took 3 bases from V and 5 from J; bases not matched to a gene: 7. The CDR3 runs 14 residues. The CDR3 DNA reads as TGCAGCGTTGACATCGGACAGGGGAGAACTGAAGCTTTCTTT. This gives the protein CSVDIGQGRTEAFF. The full variable domain, completed using reference TRBV29-1 and TRBJ1-1, is SAVISQKPSRDICQRGTSLTIQCQVDSQVTMMFWYRQQPGQSLTLIATANQGSEATYESGFVIDKFPISRPNLTFSTLTVSNMSPEDSSIYLCSVDIGQGRTEAFFGQGTRLTVV.